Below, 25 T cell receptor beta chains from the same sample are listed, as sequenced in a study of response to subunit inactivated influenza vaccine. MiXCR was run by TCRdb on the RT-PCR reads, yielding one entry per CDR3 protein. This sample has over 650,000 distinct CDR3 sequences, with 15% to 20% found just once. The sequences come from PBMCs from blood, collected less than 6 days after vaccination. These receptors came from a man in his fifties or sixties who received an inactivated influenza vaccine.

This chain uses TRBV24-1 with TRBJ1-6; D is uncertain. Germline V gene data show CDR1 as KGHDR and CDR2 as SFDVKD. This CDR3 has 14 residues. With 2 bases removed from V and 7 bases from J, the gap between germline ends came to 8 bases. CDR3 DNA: TGTGCCACCAGTGATTCCGGGAACAATTCACCCCTCCACTTT. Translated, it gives CATSDSGNNSPLHF.

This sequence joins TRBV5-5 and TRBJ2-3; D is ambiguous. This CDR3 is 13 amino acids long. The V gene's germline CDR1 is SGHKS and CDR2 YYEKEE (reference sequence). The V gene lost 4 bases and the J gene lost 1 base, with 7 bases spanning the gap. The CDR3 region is CASSHQRTDTQYF. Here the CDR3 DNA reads TGTGCCAGCAGCCACCAACGCACAGATACGCAGTATTTT.

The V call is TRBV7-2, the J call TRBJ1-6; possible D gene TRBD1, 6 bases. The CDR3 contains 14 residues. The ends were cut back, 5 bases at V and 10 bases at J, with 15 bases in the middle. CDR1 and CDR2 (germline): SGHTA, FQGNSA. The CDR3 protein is CASSLQGSGSPLHF. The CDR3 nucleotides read TGTGCCAGCAGCCTTCAGGGGTCAGGCTCACCCCTCCACTTT.

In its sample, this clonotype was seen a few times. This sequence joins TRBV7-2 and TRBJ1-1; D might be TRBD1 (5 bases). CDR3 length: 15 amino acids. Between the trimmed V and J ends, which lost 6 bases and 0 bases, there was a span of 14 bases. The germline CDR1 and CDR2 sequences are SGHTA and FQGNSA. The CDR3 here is CASRLAGRLNTEAFF. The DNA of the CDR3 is TGTGCCAGCAGATTGGCAGGGCGCCTGAACACTGAAGCTTTCTTT.

Here the CDR3 DNA reads TGTGCCACCAGAACCGTAGGGGGGGGCTCGCAGTATTTT. It encodes CATRTVGGGSQYF. The rearrangement links TRBV15 to TRBJ2-3, with a tentative D call TRBD2 (7 bases). V shed 6 bases and J shed 10 bases, with 17 bases lying between them. The CDR3 is made up of 13 amino acids. Germline V gives CDR1 LNHNV, CDR2 YYDKDF (reference sequence).

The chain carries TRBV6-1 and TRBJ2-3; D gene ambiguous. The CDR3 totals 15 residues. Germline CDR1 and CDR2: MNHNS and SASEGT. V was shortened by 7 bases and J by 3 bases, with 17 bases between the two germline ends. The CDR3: CASKNSLVETDTQYF. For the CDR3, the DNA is TGTGCCAGCAAAAACTCCCTAGTGGAGACAGATACGCAGTATTTT.

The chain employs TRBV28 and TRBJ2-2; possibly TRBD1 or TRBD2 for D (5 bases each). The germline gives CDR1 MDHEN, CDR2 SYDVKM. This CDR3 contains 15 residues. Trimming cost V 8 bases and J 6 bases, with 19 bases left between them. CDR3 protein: CASSASEGLAGELFF. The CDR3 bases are TGTGCCAGCTCCGCAAGTGAGGGGTTGGCCGGGGAGCTGTTTTTT.

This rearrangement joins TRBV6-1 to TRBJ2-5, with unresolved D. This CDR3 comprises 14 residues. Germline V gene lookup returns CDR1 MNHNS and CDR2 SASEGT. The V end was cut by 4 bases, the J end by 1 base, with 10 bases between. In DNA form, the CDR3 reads TGTGCCAGCAGTGGATTATGGGGCCAAGAGACCCAGTACTTC. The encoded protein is CASSGLWGQETQYF.

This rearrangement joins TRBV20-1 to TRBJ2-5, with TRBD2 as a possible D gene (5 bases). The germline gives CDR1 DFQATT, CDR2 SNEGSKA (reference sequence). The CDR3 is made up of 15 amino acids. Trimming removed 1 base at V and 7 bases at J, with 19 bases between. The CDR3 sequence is CSARAVEVWTGTQYF. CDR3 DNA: TGCAGTGCTAGAGCGGTAGAGGTATGGACTGGGACCCAGTACTTC.

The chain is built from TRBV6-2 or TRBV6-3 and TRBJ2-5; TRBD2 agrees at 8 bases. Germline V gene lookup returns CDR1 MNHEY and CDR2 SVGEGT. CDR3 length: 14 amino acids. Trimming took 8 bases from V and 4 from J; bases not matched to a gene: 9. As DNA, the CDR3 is TGTGCCAGCTCAGCGGGGGCCGTGGGAGAGACCCAGTACTTC. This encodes CASSAGAVGETQYF.

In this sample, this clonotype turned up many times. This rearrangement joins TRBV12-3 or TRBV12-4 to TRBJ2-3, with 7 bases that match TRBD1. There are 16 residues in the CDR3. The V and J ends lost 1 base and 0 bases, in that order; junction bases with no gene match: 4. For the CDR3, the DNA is TGTGCCAGCAGTTTAGGACAGGGACCTAGCACAGATACGCAGTATTTT. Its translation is CASSLGQGPSTDTQYF.

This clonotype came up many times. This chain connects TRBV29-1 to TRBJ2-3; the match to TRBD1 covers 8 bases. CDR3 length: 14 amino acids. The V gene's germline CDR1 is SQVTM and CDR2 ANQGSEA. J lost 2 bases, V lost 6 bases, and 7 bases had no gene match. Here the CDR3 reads CSVGGTGDTDTQYF. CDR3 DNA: TGCAGCGTCGGTGGGACAGGAGACACAGATACGCAGTATTTT.

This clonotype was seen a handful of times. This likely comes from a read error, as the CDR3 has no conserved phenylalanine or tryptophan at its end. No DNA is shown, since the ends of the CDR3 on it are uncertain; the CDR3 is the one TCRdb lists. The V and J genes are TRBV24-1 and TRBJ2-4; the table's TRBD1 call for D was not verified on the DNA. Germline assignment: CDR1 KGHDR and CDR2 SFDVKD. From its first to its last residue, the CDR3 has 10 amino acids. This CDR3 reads CATSEPTTGP.

The CDR3, as DNA: TGTGCCAGCTCACCACTCATACGGGGTCGCGAGCAGTACTTC. Translating gives CASSPLIRGREQYF. The rearrangement links TRBV18 to TRBJ2-7, with TRBD2 as a possible D gene (5 bases). The CDR3 has 14 residues. Germline CDR1 is KGHSH and CDR2 is LQKENI. V gave up 1 base and J gave up 6 bases, with 13 bases separating them.

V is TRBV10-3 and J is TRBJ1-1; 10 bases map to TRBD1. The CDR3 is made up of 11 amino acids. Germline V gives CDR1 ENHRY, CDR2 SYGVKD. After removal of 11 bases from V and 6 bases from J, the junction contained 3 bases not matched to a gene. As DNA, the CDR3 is TGTGCCGCAGGACAGGGGGCTGAAGCTTTCTTT. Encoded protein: CAAGQGAEAFF.

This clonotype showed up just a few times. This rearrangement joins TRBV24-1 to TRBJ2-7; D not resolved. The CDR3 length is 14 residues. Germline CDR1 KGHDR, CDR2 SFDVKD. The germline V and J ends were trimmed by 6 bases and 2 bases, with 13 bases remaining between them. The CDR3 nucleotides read TGTGCCACCAGTCCCGGAACAGCTACCTACGAGCAGTACTTC. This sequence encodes CATSPGTATYEQYF.

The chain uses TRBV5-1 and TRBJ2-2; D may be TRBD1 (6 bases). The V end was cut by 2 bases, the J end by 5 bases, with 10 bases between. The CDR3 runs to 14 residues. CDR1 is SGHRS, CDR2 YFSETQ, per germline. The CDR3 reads CASSFTGRTGELFF. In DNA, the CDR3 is TGCGCCAGCAGCTTCACAGGGCGAACCGGGGAGCTGTTTTTT.

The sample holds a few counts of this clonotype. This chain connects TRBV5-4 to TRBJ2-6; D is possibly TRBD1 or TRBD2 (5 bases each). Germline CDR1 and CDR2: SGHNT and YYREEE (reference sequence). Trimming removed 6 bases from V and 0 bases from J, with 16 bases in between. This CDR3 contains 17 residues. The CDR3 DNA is TGTGCCAGCACCTCGGGGCAGGTCCTCTCTGGGGCCAACGTCCTGACTTTC. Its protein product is CASTSGQVLSGANVLTF.

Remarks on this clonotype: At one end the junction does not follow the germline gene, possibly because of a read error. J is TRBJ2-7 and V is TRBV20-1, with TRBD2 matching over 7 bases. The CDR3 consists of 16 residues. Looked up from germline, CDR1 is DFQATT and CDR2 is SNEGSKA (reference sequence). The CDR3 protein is CSASMLERDSPYGQYF. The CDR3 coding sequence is TGCAGTGCTAGTATGTTAGAGCGGGACTCCCCCTACGGGCAGTACTTC.

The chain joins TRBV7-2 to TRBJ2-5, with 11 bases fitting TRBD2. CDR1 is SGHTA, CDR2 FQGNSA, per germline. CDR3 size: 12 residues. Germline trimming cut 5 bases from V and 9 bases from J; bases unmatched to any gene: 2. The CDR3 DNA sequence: TGTGCCAGCAGCCTGACTAGCGGGGCCCAGTACTTC. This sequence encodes CASSLTSGAQYF.

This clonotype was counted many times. The CDR3 sequence: CASSQKGRLETQYF. CDR3 DNA sequence: TGTGCCAGCAGCCAAAAGGGACGGTTAGAGACCCAGTACTTC. J is TRBJ2-5 and V is TRBV7-9; D assignment may be TRBD1 or TRBD2 (5 bases each). V was trimmed by 5 bases and J by 4 bases, leaving 14 bases between them. The CDR3 covers 14 residues. Per the germline V gene, CDR1 is SEHNR and CDR2 is FQNEAQ (reference sequence).

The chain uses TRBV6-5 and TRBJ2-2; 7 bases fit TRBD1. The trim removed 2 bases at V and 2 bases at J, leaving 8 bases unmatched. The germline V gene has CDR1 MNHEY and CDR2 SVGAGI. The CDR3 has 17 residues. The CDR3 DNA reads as TGTGCCAGCAGTTACACGCAGGGGGTGATCAACACCGGGGAGCTGTTTTTT. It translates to CASSYTQGVINTGELFF.

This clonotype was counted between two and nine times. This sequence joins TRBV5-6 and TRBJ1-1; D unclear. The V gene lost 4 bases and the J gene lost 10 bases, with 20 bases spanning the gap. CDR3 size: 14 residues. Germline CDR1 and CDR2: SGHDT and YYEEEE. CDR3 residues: CASSLPIGLEGAFF. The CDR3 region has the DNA TGTGCCAGCAGCCTTCCGATCGGACTTGAAGGAGCTTTCTTT.

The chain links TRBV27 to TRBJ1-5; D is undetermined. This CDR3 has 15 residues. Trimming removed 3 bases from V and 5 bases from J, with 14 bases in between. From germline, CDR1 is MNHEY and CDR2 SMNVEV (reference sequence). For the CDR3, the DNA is TGTGCCAGCAGTTTCTCCGGGCTCCCTGATCAGCCCCAGCATTTT. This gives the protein CASSFSGLPDQPQHF.

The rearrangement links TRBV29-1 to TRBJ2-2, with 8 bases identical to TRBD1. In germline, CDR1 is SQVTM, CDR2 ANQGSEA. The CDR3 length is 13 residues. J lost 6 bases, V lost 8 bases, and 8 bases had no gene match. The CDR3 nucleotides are TGCAGCATCGACAGGGGAGGAGCCGGGGAGCTGTTTTTT. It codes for CSIDRGGAGELFF.